This is a list of T cell receptor beta chains from one sample in a study of early T cells in non-severe SARS-CoV-2 infection. TCRdb re-analysed the 5' RACE reads in MiXCR, keeping a single row per CDR3 protein. This sample carries about 80,000 distinct CDR3 sequences, 10% to 15% of them seen once, and the ten largest clones take about 3%. Sequencing input: whole blood. Source of these receptors: an adult who was a healthcare worker with PCR-confirmed SARS-CoV-2 infection or an uninfected control (not recorded which). Each CDR3 is given with its conserved first and last residue.

V gene: TRBV9; J gene: TRBJ2-7; CDR3 protein: CASSGHQTGRNEQYF
V gene: TRBV29-1; J gene: TRBJ2-5; CDR3 protein: CSVELPGARETQYF
V gene: TRBV6-6; J gene: TRBJ1-5; CDR3 protein: CASSYGTGRGFGQPQHF
V gene: TRBV11-2; J gene: TRBJ2-1; CDR3 protein: CASSLLDYSNEQFF
V gene: TRBV5-1; J gene: TRBJ2-1; CDR3 protein: CASSLALNRNNEQFF
V gene: TRBV3-1; J gene: TRBJ2-7; CDR3 protein: CASSHSGGGTYEQYF
V gene: TRBV4-1; J gene: TRBJ1-1; CDR3 protein: CASSQADASNTEAFF
V gene: TRBV20-1; J gene: TRBJ2-5; CDR3 protein: CSAPGTSGRADQETQYF
V gene: TRBV5-1; J gene: TRBJ2-1; CDR3 protein: CASSFLSGRGYNEQFF
V gene: TRBV5-1; J gene: TRBJ2-2; CDR3 protein: CASSLVGLRGNTGELFF
V gene: TRBV18; J gene: TRBJ2-3; CDR3 protein: CASSPTTSGLTDTQYF
V gene: TRBV6-5; J gene: TRBJ2-7; CDR3 protein: CASSWQSPGLAAWEQYF
V gene: TRBV12-3/TRBV12-4; J gene: TRBJ2-1; CDR3 protein: CASSFRRGPIHNEQFF
V gene: TRBV2; J gene: TRBJ2-2; CDR3 protein: CASSGTGNTGELFF
V gene: TRBV12-3/TRBV12-4; J gene: TRBJ1-5; CDR3 protein: CASSFTGRRNQPQHF
V gene: TRBV12-3/TRBV12-4; J gene: TRBJ1-1; CDR3 protein: CASSSDRGEAFF